The T cell receptor (beta chain) under discussion was sequenced for a study of radiotherapy plus CTLA-4 blockade in lung cancer. Study-level points and caveats: In blood, early T cell clone dynamics reportedly predicted response best, together with interferon-beta.

V lost 0 bases, J lost 4 bases, and 6 bases stayed unmatched. Germline loops: CDR1 GTSNPN, CDR2 SVGIG (reference sequence). This CDR3 region has 16 residues. Focal radiation plus CTLA-4 blockade with ipilimumab was given to patients with chemo-refractory metastatic non-small-cell lung cancer. As regards this clone: What it binds is unknown.

The table came from immunoSEQ multiplex PCR; TCRdb's copy has only in-frame clones and leaves some out. The sample yields about 87,000 clones, approximately 86% seen once. The source material was peripheral blood, sampled from a patient treated with radiotherapy plus ipilimumab. This sequence was found in a human donor with non-small cell lung cancer that progressed on radiotherapy plus ipilimumab. The V call is TRBV30, the J call TRBJ1-6; TRBD1 aligns across 7 bases. The CDR3 reads CAWSVPGTAYNSPLHF. The CDR3 region has the DNA TGTGCCTGGAGTGTACCAGGGACAGCTTATAATTCACCCCTCCACTTT.